This is a list of T cell receptor beta chains from one sample in a study of blood T cell repertoires in COVID-19. Assay: immunoSEQ multiplex PCR; the TCRdb copy retains only in-frame clones and omits some. The sample records roughly 22,000 clones, roughly four fifths being singletons. The sample comprised peripheral blood. These receptor sequences come from a woman in her seventies with COVID-19, enrolled during active disease. The CDR3 runs from the conserved cysteine through the conserved F or W. D genes are given only for firm matches. Size tells how often a clone was seen (once, few, many) or the class of an expanded clone, and some rows leave it out.

J	V	D	size	CDR3	DNA
TRBJ1-3	TRBV19	TRBD1	NA	CASTRTGTDSGNTIYF	TGTGCCAGTACCCGGACAGGGACCGACTCTGGAAACACCATATATTTT
TRBJ2-3	TRBV21-1	NA	NA	CASSPGDSLPTDTQYF	TGTGCCAGCAGCCCCGGGGACTCACTACCAACAGATACGCAGTATTTT
TRBJ2-1	TRBV2	TRBD2	NA	CASLRPAGGSNEQFF	TGTGCCAGCTTGAGGCCAGCGGGGGGGTCTAATGAGCAGTTCTTC
TRBJ1-1	TRBV7-2	NA	NA	CASSRGGALSNTEAFF	TGTGCCAGCAGCAGGGGGGGGGCCTTGAGCAACACTGAAGCTTTCTTT
TRBJ2-7	TRBV7-2	NA	few	CASSLRAGTTSYEQYF	TGTGCCAGCAGCTTAAGGGCGGGAACTACCTCCTACGAGCAGTACTTC
TRBJ2-7	TRBV7-2	TRBD2	NA	CASSPASGGASEQYF	TGTGCCAGCAGCCCAGCTAGCGGGGGGGCCTCCGAGCAGTACTTC
TRBJ2-1	TRBV7-3	TRBD2	NA	CASSPSGGGDEQFF	TGTGCCAGCAGTCCCAGCGGGGGTGGAGATGAGCAGTTCTTC
TRBJ2-7	TRBV7-9	TRBD2	once	CASSSWEGDDEQYF	TGTGCCAGCAGCTCCTGGGAGGGCGACGACGAGCAGTACTTC
TRBJ1-3	TRBV2	NA	few	CASSELSGSGNTIYF	TGTGCCAGCAGTGAACTGTCAGGGTCTGGAAACACCATATATTTT
TRBJ2-5	TRBV11-3	TRBD2	NA	CASSPGLAGGYQETQYF	TGTGCCAGCAGCCCCGGACTAGCGGGAGGGTACCAAGAGACCCAGTACTTC
TRBJ1-6	TRBV2	NA	NA	CASATGSSYNSPLHF	TGTGCCAGCGCAACAGGAAGCTCCTATAATTCACCCCTCCACTTT
TRBJ2-1	TRBV9	NA	NA	CASSVGRGTYNEQFF	TGTGCCAGCAGCGTAGGGAGGGGTACCTACAATGAGCAGTTCTTC
TRBJ2-1	TRBV7-3	TRBD1	NA	CASSQGTGQFF	TGTGCCAGCAGCCAAGGGACAGGGCAGTTCTTC
TRBJ2-5	TRBV27	NA	NA	CASSLDGGPETQYF	TGTGCCAGCAGTTTAGATGGAGGGCCGGAGACCCAGTACTTC
TRBJ1-4	TRBV7-6	TRBD1	NA	CASSLGRVDRVEKLFF	TGTGCCAGCAGCTTAGGTCGGGTAGACAGGGTCGAAAAACTGTTTTTT
TRBJ1-1	TRBV6-2/TRBV6-3	TRBD1	NA	CASSLPGGETEAFF	TGTGCCAGCAGCCTACCAGGGGGAGAGACTGAAGCTTTCTTT
TRBJ1-2	TRBV27	TRBD1	NA	CASTSVGTGGYGYTF	TGTGCCAGCACTTCTGTCGGGACAGGGGGCTATGGCTACACCTTC
TRBJ2-7	TRBV4-3	TRBD2	NA	CASSQDASGGSYEQYF	TGCGCCAGCAGCCAAGATGCTAGCGGGGGCTCCTACGAGCAGTACTTC
TRBJ2-3	TRBV20-1	NA	NA	CSASPPQGGRSDTQYF	TGCAGTGCTAGTCCCCCCCAAGGAGGGAGGTCAGATACGCAGTATTTT
TRBJ1-1	TRBV19	NA	NA	CVARGGNTEAFF	TGTGTCGCCAGGGGCGGGAACACTGAAGCTTTCTTT
TRBJ2-1	TRBV5-5	TRBD1	NA	CASSLQTGGDEQFF	TGTGCCAGCAGCTTGCAGACAGGGGGGGATGAGCAGTTCTTC
TRBJ1-2	TRBV10-3	TRBD1	few	CAISDLGQGANGYTF	TGTGCCATCAGTGATTTAGGACAGGGGGCTAATGGCTACACCTTC
TRBJ2-7	TRBV9	TRBD2	NA	CASSVGTGGLYEQYF	TGTGCCAGCAGCGTAGGGACGGGGGGGCTTTACGAGCAGTACTTC
TRBJ1-5	TRBV19	NA	few	CASSIDRGWRPQHF	TGTGCCAGTAGTATAGATCGAGGGTGGAGGCCCCAGCATTTT
TRBJ2-5	TRBV2	NA	NA	CASSFSPPPGQETQYF	TGTGCCAGCAGTTTTTCTCCCCCGCCGGGGCAAGAGACCCAGTACTTC
TRBJ2-5	TRBV11-3	TRBD2	NA	CASSLDLASGRDLQETQYF	TGTGCCAGCAGCTTAGATTTGGCTAGCGGGAGGGACCTCCAAGAGACCCAGTACTTC
TRBJ2-7	TRBV14	NA	NA	CASSQVTPRVGEQYF	TGTGCCAGCAGCCAAGTGACCCCCAGGGTCGGGGAGCAGTACTTC
TRBJ1-1	TRBV7-6	TRBD1	NA	CASSLGTGMNTEAFF	TGTGCCAGCAGCTTAGGGACAGGGATGAACACTGAAGCTTTCTTT
TRBJ2-3	TRBV7-3	TRBD2	NA	CASSSLSGSADTQYF	TGTGCCAGCAGCTCCCTAAGCGGGAGTGCAGATACGCAGTATTTT
TRBJ1-6	TRBV15	NA	once	CATSLDRDYNSPLHF	TGTGCCACCAGCCTGGACAGAGATTATAATTCACCCCTCCACTTT
TRBJ2-1	TRBV3-1/TRBV3-2	NA	NA	CASSHAGTGPSGEQFF	TGTGCCAGCAGCCATGCCGGGACTGGGCCCTCGGGTGAGCAGTTCTTC
TRBJ2-1	TRBV7-8	TRBD2	NA	CASSSRLAGGYNEQFF	TGTGCCAGCAGCTCGAGACTAGCGGGAGGTTACAATGAGCAGTTCTTC
TRBJ2-3	TRBV19	NA	NA	CASSKPSTDTQYF	TGTGCCAGTAGTAAGCCTAGCACAGATACGCAGTATTTT
TRBJ1-1	TRBV24-1	NA	NA	CATSSRQDEAFF	TGTGCCACCAGTTCACGACAGGATGAAGCTTTCTTT
TRBJ1-2	TRBV5-6	TRBD1	NA	CASSLPTGGSNF	TGTGCCAGCAGCTTGCCGACAGGGGGCTCAAACTTC
TRBJ2-3	TRBV19	TRBD2	NA	CASTTLAGGSTDTQYF	TGTGCCAGTACCACTCTAGCGGGAGGAAGTACAGATACGCAGTATTTT
TRBJ2-1	TRBV5-1	NA	NA	CASSQGSGLYNEQFF	TGCGCCAGCAGCCAAGGGAGCGGACTTTACAATGAGCAGTTCTTC